The 18 T cell receptor beta chains below come from one sample, sequenced in a study of T cells in Graves' hyperthyroidism and ophthalmopathy (dated by TCRdb to the late 2010s). The method was multiplex PCR. TCRdb shows the sequencer as Illumina HiSeq 2000. The TCR beta CDR3 regions were amplified from the RNA transcripts. The TCR CDR3 was subjected to a first round of RT-PCR using the HTBI primer set and the Qiagen OneStep RT-PCR kit. The public reads were run again by TCRdb, first through fastp at Q25 and then through MiXCR, and only productive beta chains were kept. Each entry is one CDR3 protein sequence, shown with its most common DNA and genes. The sample has roughly 740,000 distinct CDR3 sequences on record, about 16% of them singletons. The top ten constitute around 8% of the sample. Sequenced: blood. These receptors all stem from a man younger than 30 with Graves' hyperthyroidism.

This chain links TRBV25-1 with TRBJ2-3; D may be TRBD2 (5 bases). Germline V CDR1 and CDR2: MGHDK, SYGVNS. V lost 1 base and J 5 bases, leaving 19 bases between the germline ends. The CDR3 has 17 residues. The CDR3 protein is CASSELVRASNRDTQYF. CDR3 nucleotides: TGTGCCAGCAGTGAATTGGTGAGGGCTAGCAATCGAGATACGCAGTATTTT.

This clonotype was picked up many times. The chain recombines TRBV24-1 with TRBJ2-6, with TRBD1 as a possible D gene (5 bases). Trimming removed 6 bases from V and 2 bases from J, with 7 bases in between. Germline V CDR1 and CDR2: KGHDR, SFDVKD. CDR3 length: 14 amino acids. The CDR3 sequence is CATSTGTGANVLTF. CDR3 bases: TGTGCCACCAGTACAGGTACTGGGGCCAACGTCCTGACTTTC.

This chain links TRBV20-1 with TRBJ2-7; D could derive from TRBD1 or TRBD2 (6 bases each). Germline V gene lookup returns CDR1 DFQATT and CDR2 SNEGSKA (reference sequence). Trimming stripped 5 bases from V and 4 bases from J, with 24 bases between. There are 16 residues in the CDR3. The CDR3 bases are TGCAGTGCTTTGGGGGGCGTAAGGGGACAACCTTACGAGCAGTACTTC. Translation gives CSALGGVRGQPYEQYF.

The gene calls are TRBV7-3 and TRBJ2-3, with D tentatively TRBD1 (7 bases). Germline CDR1 reads SGHTA; CDR2 reads FQGTGA. Trimming removed 5 bases at V and 6 bases at J, with 15 bases between. The CDR3 contains 14 residues. This chain's CDR3 is CASSPGGTSDTQYF. DNA of the CDR3: TGTGCCAGCAGCCCAGGGGGGACATCGGATACGCAGTATTTT.

This clonotype was found many times. The rearrangement links TRBV9 to TRBJ2-7, with D hard to call. Deletions cut 2 bases from V and 6 bases from J, with 15 bases between. The CDR3 extends over 14 amino acids. Germline values: CDR1 SGDLS, CDR2 YYNGEE. The CDR3 DNA reads TGTGCCAGCAGCGTCGGCCCCCCGTTGGCCGAGCAGTACTTC. Amino acids: CASSVGPPLAEQYF.

This clonotype was seen a handful of times. The J gene is TRBJ2-2, the V gene TRBV30, with TRBD2 matching over 8 bases. From germline, CDR1 is GTSNPN and CDR2 SVGIG (reference sequence). CDR3 length equals 16 residues. Trimming took 3 bases from V and 5 from J; bases not matched to a gene: 11. The DNA of the CDR3 is TGTGCCTGGAGCCGAGGGTCTAGCGGGCTTACCGGGGAGCTGTTTTTT. Protein: CAWSRGSSGLTGELFF.

This clonotype was observed a handful of times. The rearrangement uses TRBV6-1 and TRBJ1-2, with 10 bases identical to TRBD1. CDR3 length: 12 residues. CDR1 is MNHNS, CDR2 SASEGT, per germline. Trimming cost V 8 bases and J 6 bases; bases outside gene matches: 3. As DNA, the CDR3 is TGTGCCAGCCACGGGACAGGGGATGGCTACACCTTC. The encoded protein is CASHGTGDGYTF.

This clonotype was observed at least ten times. V usage is TRBV28 and J usage is TRBJ2-7, with 8 bases that match TRBD1. In germline, CDR1 is MDHEN, CDR2 SYDVKM. With V trimmed by 7 bases and J by 7 bases, 9 bases remained unmatched. The CDR3 is 13 amino acids. The CDR3 is CASIPRGRGEQYF. The DNA of the CDR3 is TGTGCCAGCATCCCCAGGGGGCGAGGAGAGCAGTACTTC.

This chain links TRBV15 with TRBJ2-5; TRBD1 matches 10 bases. Germline V CDR1 and CDR2: LNHNV, YYDKDF (reference sequence). The V segment lost 7 bases and the J segment 5 bases; nucleotides outside the gene matches: 13. This CDR3 is 16 amino acids long. This chain's CDR3 is CATNYYRDRGIETQYF. The CDR3 DNA is TGTGCCACCAACTACTACCGGGACAGGGGTATCGAGACCCAGTACTTC.

This clonotype appeared a single time. The V gene is TRBV4-1, the J gene TRBJ2-3, with 9 bases that match TRBD2. Per germline, CDR1 MGHRA and CDR2 YSYEKL. V trimming: 3 bases; J trimming: 2 bases; junction bases outside the gene matches: 3. The CDR3 covers 15 residues. CDR3 DNA: TGCGCCAGCAGCCAGCGGGAGGGCCTCACAGATACGCAGTATTTT. Encoded protein: CASSQREGLTDTQYF.

This clonotype showed up just a few times. The chain has TRBV15 and TRBJ2-7; either TRBD1 or TRBD2 may supply D (5 bases each). From germline, CDR1 is LNHNV and CDR2 YYDKDF (reference sequence). The CDR3 contains 11 residues. Trimming cost V 9 bases and J 5 bases, with 11 bases left between them. Written as DNA, the CDR3 is TGTGCCACAGGAAGGGGACACGAGCAGTACTTC. Protein sequence: CATGRGHEQYF.

The CDR3 DNA reads as TGCAGCGTTGGAGAGGGAAAGGCCTACGAGCAGTACTTC. This encodes CSVGEGKAYEQYF. The chain employs TRBV29-1 and TRBJ2-7, with D possibly matching TRBD2 (5 bases). The germline V gene encodes CDR1 SQVTM and CDR2 ANQGSEA. V shed 4 bases and J shed 2 bases, with 12 bases lying between them. This CDR3 spans 13 amino acids.

On this clonotype: A much larger clone lies a single base off, so this may be a read error. V usage is TRBV6-4 and J usage is TRBJ2-1, with TRBD2 identical over 13 bases. From germline, CDR1 is MRHNA and CDR2 SNTAGT. The V gene end was trimmed by 6 bases and the J gene end by 3 bases; junction bases not matched to a gene: 2. This CDR3 comprises 15 residues. CDR3 residues: CASSTSGRDYNEQFF. The CDR3 DNA reads as TGTGCCAGCAGCACTAGCGGGAGGGACTACAATGAGCAGTTCTTC.

V usage is TRBV5-5 and J usage is TRBJ2-1, with TRBD2 matching over 7 bases. Germline CDR1 and CDR2: SGHKS and YYEKEE (reference sequence). Losses at the gene ends were 4 bases for V and 7 bases for J; bases not matched to a gene: 14. This CDR3 region has 16 residues. The CDR3 loop is CASSDMGSGRGNEQFF. The CDR3 nucleotides read TGTGCCAGCAGCGACATGGGGTCGGGGAGGGGTAATGAGCAGTTCTTC.

This clonotype was seen many times. The CDR3 DNA follows: TGTGCCACCAAATCGGACGGGAGGGCCAGTCTAGCCAAAAACATTCAGTACTTC. This sequence encodes CATKSDGRASLAKNIQYF. V usage is TRBV6-2 or TRBV6-3 and J usage is TRBJ2-4; the match to TRBD2 covers 8 bases. The CDR3 sequence is 18 residues long. Germline V lookup: CDR1 MNHEY, CDR2 SVGEGT. The V segment lost 10 bases and the J segment 0 bases; nucleotides outside the gene matches: 17.

The chain is built from TRBV6-5 and TRBJ1-3; unclear D gene. Germline values: CDR1 MNHEY, CDR2 SVGAGI. The CDR3 extends over 16 amino acids. V gave up 2 bases and J gave up 1 base, with 12 bases separating them. In DNA form, the CDR3 reads TGTGCCAGCAGTTACGAACATCCCCGATCTGGAAACACCATATATTTT. It codes for CASSYEHPRSGNTIYF.

This clonotype was found a few times. V is TRBV20-1 and J is TRBJ2-1; no definite D call. This CDR3 has 13 residues. Germline CDR1 reads DFQATT; CDR2 reads SNEGSKA (reference sequence). V was trimmed by 4 bases and J by 3 bases, leaving 10 bases between them. The CDR3 is CSAIEDFYNEQFF. CDR3 sequence (DNA): TGCAGTGCTATAGAAGACTTCTACAATGAGCAGTTCTTC.

This clonotype has a handful of counts. A junction boundary mismatches the germline segment, possibly from a read error. This rearrangement joins TRBV7-2 to TRBJ2-1, with TRBD2 matching over 8 bases. The CDR3 loop spans 15 amino acids. The germline gives CDR1 SGHTA, CDR2 FQGNSA. CDR3 in DNA: TGTGCCGGCAGTTCGACTAGCGCATTAGACAATGAGCAGTTCTTC. Translated, it gives CAGSSTSALDNEQFF.